Detailed here is one T cell receptor beta chain. PCR amplification relied on 60 Vbeta primers (plus 13 Jbeta primers). Data came from immunoSEQ multiplex PCR; TCRdb stores just in-frame clones and leaves some out. This sample's table has some 75,000 clones. The data derive from a study of cytomegalovirus exposure and HLA in healthy donors. The CDR3 totals 14 residues. Germline CDR1 is SGHRS and CDR2 is YFSETQ. The sample consisted of PBMCs. This rearrangement joins TRBV5-1 to TRBJ2-5; perhaps TRBD1 as D (6 bases). Gene TRBJ2-7 matches the end of the DNA better, so the J call may be wrong. The sequence came from a man between 40 and 49 years old in good health and CMV-seronegative. Here the CDR3 DNA reads TGCGCCAGCAGCATGGTGAAGGGGGCCTACGAGCAGTACTTC. It codes for CASSMVKGAYEQYF.